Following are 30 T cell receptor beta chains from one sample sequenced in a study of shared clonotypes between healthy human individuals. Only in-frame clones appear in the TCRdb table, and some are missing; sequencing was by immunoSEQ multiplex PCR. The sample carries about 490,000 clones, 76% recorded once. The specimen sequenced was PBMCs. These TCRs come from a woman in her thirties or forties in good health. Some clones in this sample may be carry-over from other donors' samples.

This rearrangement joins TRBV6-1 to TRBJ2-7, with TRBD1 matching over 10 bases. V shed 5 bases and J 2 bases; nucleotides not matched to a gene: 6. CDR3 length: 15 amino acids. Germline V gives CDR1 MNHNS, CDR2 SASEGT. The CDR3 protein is CASSPLTGGPYEQYF. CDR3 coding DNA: TGTGCCAGCAGTCCCCTGACAGGGGGCCCCTACGAGCAGTACTTC.

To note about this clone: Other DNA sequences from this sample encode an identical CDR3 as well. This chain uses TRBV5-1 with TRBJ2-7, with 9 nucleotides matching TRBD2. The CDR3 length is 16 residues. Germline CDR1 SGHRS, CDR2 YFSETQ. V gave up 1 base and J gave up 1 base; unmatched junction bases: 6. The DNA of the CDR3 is TGCGCCAGCAGCTTGAACGTAGCGGGAGTTTCCTACGAGCAGTACTTC. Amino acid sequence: CASSLNVAGVSYEQYF.

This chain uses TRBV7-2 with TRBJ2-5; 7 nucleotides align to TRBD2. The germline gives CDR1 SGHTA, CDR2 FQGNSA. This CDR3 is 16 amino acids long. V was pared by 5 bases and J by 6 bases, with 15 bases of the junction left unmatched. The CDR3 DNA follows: TGTGCCAGCAGCCTAACCCGGGTTAGCGGGCGACAGACCCAGTACTTC. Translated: CASSLTRVSGRQTQYF.

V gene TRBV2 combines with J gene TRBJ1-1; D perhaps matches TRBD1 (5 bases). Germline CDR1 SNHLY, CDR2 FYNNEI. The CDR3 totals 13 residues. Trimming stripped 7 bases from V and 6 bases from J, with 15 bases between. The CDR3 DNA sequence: TGTGCCAGCAATCCGGGTCTAGGGGCTGAAGCTTTCTTT. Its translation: CASNPGLGAEAFF. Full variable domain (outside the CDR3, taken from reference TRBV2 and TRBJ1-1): EPEVTQTPSHQVTQMGQEVILRCVPISNHLYFYWYRQILGQKVEFLVSFYNNEISEKSEIFDDQFSVERPDGSNFTLKIRSTKLEDSAMYFCASNPGLGAEAFFGQGTRLTVV.

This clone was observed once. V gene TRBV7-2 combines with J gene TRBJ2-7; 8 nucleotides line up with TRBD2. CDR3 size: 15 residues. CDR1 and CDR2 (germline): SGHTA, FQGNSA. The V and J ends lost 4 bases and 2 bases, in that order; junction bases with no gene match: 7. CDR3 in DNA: TGTGCCAGCAGCTACCCCAGCGGGGGAGCCTACGAGCAGTACTTC. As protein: CASSYPSGGAYEQYF.

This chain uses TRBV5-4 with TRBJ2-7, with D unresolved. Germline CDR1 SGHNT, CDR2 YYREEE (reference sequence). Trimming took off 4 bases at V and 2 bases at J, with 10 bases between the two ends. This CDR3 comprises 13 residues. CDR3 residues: CASSRSPPYEQYF. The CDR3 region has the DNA TGTGCCAGCAGCCGGTCGCCCCCCTACGAGCAGTACTTC. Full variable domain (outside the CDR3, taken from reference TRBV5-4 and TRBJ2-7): ETGVTQSPTHLIKTRGQQVTLRCSSQSGHNTVSWYQQALGQGPQFIFQYYREEENGRGNFPPRFSGLQFPNYSSELNVNALELDDSALYLCASSRSPPYEQYFGPGTRLTVT.

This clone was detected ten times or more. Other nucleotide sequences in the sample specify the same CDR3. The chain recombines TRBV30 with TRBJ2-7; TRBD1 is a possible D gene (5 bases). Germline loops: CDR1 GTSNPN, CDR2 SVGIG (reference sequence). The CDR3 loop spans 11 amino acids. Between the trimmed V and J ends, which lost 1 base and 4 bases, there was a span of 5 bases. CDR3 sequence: CAWSAGYEQYF. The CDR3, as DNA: TGTGCCTGGAGTGCAGGGTACGAGCAGTACTTC.

The CDR3 nucleotides are TGTGCCAGCAGTGAATCTAGGCGCGAGACCCAGTACTTC. Its protein is CASSESRRETQYF. V is TRBV6-1 and J is TRBJ2-5; D is uncertain. Trimming cost V 2 bases and J 5 bases, with 9 bases left between them. CDR3 length: 13 amino acids. The germline gives CDR1 MNHNS, CDR2 SASEGT.

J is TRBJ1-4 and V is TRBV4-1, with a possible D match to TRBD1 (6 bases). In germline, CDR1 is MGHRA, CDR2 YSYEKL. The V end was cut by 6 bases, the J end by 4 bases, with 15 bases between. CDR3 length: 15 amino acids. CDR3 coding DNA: TGCGCCAGCAGGCGACCGGGACAAAATAATGAAAAACTGTTTTTT. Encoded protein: CASRRPGQNNEKLFF.

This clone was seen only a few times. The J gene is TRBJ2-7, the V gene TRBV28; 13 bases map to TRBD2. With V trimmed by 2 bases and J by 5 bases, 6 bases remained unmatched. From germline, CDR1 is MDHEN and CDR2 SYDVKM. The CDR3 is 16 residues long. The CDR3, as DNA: TGTGCCAGCAGTTTACCCGGACTAGCGGGAGCCAACGAGCAGTACTTC. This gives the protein CASSLPGLAGANEQYF.

This CDR3 is CASSEGASGRGETQYF. CDR3 bases: TGTGCCAGCAGTGAGGGGGCTAGCGGGAGGGGGGAGACCCAGTACTTC. The chain recombines TRBV25-1 with TRBJ2-5; TRBD2 matches 12 bases. This CDR3 is built from 16 residues. The J segment lost 5 bases and the V segment lost 3 bases, leaving 7 bases of the junction unmatched. The germline gives CDR1 MGHDK, CDR2 SYGVNS.

In DNA, the CDR3 is TGTGCCAGCAGGCTCCTAGCGGGAGGGCCTTACGAGCAGTACTTC. This translates into CASRLLAGGPYEQYF. This chain uses TRBV6-6 with TRBJ2-7, with 12 bases aligning to TRBD2. The CDR3 length is 15 residues. The J segment lost 4 bases and the V segment lost 6 bases, leaving 7 bases of the junction unmatched. CDR1 is MNHNY, CDR2 SVGAGI, per germline (reference sequence).

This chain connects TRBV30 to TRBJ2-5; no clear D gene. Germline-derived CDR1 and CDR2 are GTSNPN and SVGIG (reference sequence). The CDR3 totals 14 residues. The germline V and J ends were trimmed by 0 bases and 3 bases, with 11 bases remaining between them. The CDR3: CAWSVGMKEETQYF. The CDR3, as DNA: TGTGCCTGGAGTGTAGGTATGAAGGAAGAGACCCAGTACTTC. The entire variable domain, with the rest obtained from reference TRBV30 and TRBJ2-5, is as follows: SQTIHQWPATLVQPVGSPLSLECTVEGTSNPNLYWYRQAAGRGLQLLFYSVGIGQISSEVPQNLSASRPQDRQFILSSKKLLLSDSGFYLCAWSVGMKEETQYFGPGTRLLVL.

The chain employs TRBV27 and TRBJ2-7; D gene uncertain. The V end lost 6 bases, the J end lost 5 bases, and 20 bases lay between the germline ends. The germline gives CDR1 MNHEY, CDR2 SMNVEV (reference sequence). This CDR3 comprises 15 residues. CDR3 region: CASSKQVGYSDEQYF. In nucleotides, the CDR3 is TGTGCCAGCAGCAAACAAGTAGGTTACAGTGACGAGCAGTACTTC.

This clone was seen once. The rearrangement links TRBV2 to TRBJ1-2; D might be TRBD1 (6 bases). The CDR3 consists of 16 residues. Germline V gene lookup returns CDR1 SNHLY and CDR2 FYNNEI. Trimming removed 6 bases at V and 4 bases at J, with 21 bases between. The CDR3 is CASSYGRGPSSYGYTF. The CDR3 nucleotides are TGTGCCAGCAGCTACGGCAGGGGTCCTAGCTCCTATGGCTACACCTTC.

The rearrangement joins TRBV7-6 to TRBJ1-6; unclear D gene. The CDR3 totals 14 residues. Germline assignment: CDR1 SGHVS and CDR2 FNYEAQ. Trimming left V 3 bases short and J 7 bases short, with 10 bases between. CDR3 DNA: TGTGCCAGCAGCTTCGACGGCCTGAATTCACCCCTCCACTTT. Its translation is CASSFDGLNSPLHF.

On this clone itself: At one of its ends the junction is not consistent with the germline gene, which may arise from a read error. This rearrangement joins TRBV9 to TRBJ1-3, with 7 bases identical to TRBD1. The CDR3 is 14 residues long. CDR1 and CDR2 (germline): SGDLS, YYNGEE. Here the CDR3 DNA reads TGTGCCAGCAGCGTCCAGACAGGGAGAAACACCACATATTTT. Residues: CASSVQTGRNTTYF.

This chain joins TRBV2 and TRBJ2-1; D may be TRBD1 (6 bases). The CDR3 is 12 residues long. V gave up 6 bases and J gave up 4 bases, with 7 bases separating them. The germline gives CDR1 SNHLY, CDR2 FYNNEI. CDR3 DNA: TGTGCCAGCAGGGGGACATACAATGAGCAGTTCTTC. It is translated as CASRGTYNEQFF.

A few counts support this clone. The CDR3 here is CSVRPNQETQYF. The CDR3 nucleotides read TGCAGCGTTAGACCCAACCAAGAGACCCAGTACTTC. The J gene is TRBJ2-5, the V gene TRBV29-1; D gene uncertain. CDR1 and CDR2 (germline): SQVTM, ANQGSEA. V lost 5 bases and J 0 bases, leaving 7 bases between the germline ends. The CDR3 runs 12 residues.

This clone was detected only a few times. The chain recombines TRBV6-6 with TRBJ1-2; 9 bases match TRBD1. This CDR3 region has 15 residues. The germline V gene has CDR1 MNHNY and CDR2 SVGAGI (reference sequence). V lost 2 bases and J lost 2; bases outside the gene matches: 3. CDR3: CASSYGGTGNYGYTF. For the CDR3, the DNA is TGTGCCAGCAGTTACGGGGGGACAGGGAACTATGGCTACACCTTC.

In DNA form, the CDR3 reads TGCGCCAGCAGGCCGGGCCTACAGACTGAAGCTTTCTTT. It translates to CASRPGLQTEAFF. This rearrangement joins TRBV5-1 to TRBJ1-1; D not certain. Trimming shortened V by 5 bases and J by 5 bases, and 13 bases separated the two germline ends. The germline V gene has CDR1 SGHRS and CDR2 YFSETQ. The CDR3 runs 13 residues.

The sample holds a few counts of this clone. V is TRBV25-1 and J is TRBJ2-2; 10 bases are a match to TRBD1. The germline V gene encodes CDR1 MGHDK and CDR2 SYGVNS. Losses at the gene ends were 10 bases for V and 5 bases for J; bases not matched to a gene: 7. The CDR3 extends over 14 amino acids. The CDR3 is CATTTGGRTGELFF. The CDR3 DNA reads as TGTGCCACCACGACAGGGGGCAGGACCGGGGAGCTGTTTTTT.

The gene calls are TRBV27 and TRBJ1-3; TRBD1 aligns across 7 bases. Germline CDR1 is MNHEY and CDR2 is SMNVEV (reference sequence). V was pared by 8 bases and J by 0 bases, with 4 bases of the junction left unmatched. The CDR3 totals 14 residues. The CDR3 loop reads CASGDRLSGNTIYF. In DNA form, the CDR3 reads TGTGCCAGCGGGGACAGACTCTCTGGAAACACCATATATTTT.

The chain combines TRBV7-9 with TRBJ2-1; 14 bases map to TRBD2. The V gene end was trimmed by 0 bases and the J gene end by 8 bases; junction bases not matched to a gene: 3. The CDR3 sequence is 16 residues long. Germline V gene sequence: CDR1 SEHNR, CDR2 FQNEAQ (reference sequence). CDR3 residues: CASSLAGTSGSDEQFF. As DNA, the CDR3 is TGTGCCAGCAGCTTAGCCGGGACTAGCGGGAGCGATGAGCAGTTCTTC.

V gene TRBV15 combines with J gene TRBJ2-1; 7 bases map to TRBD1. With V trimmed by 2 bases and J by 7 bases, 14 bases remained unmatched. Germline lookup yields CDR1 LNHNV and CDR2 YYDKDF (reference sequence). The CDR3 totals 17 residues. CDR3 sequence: CATSRSGGQPPGNEQFF. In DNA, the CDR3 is TGTGCCACCAGCAGATCAGGGGGACAGCCCCCAGGGAATGAGCAGTTCTTC.

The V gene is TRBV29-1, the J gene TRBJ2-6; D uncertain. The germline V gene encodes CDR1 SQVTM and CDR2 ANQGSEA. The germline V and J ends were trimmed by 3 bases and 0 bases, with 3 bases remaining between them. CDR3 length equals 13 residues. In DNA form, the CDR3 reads TGCAGCGTTGAGGGCTCTGGGGCCAACGTCCTGACTTTC. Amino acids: CSVEGSGANVLTF.

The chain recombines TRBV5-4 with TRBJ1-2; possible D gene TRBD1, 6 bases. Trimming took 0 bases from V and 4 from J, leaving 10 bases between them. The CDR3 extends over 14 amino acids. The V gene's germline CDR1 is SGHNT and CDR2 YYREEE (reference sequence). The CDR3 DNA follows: TGTGCCAGCAGCTTGGTGCAGGGGCCCTATGGCTACACCTTC. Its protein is CASSLVQGPYGYTF.

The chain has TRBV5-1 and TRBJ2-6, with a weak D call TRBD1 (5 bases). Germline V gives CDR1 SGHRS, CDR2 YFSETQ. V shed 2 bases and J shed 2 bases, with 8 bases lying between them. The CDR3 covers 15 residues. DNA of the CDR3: TGCGCCAGCAGCTTACAGGACCCTGGGGCCAACGTCCTGACTTTC. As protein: CASSLQDPGANVLTF. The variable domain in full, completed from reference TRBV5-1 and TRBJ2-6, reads KAGVTQTPRYLIKTRGQQVTLSCSPISGHRSVSWYQQTPGQGLQFLFEYFSETQRNKGNFPGRFSGRQFSNSRSEMNVSTLELGDSALYLCASSLQDPGANVLTFGAGSRLTVL.

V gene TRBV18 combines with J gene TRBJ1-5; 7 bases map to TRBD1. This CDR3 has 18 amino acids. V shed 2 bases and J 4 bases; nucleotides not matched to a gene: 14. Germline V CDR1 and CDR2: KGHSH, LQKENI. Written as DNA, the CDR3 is TGTGCCAGCTCACCATTTGGCCTCGGACAGGCAGGGAATCAGCCCCAGCATTTT. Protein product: CASSPFGLGQAGNQPQHF. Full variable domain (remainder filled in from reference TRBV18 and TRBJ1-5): NAGVMQNPRHLVRRRGQEARLRCSPMKGHSHVYWYRQLPEEGLKFMVYLQKENIIDESGMPKERFSAEFPKEGPSILRIQQVVRGDSAAYFCASSPFGLGQAGNQPQHFGDGTRLSIL.

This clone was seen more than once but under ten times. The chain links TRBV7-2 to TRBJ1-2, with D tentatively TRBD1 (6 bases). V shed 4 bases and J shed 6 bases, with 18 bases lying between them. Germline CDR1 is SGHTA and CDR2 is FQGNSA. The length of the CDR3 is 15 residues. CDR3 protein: CASSSQGQVLDGYTF. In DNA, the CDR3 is TGTGCCAGCAGCTCCCAGGGGCAAGTGTTGGATGGCTACACCTTC.